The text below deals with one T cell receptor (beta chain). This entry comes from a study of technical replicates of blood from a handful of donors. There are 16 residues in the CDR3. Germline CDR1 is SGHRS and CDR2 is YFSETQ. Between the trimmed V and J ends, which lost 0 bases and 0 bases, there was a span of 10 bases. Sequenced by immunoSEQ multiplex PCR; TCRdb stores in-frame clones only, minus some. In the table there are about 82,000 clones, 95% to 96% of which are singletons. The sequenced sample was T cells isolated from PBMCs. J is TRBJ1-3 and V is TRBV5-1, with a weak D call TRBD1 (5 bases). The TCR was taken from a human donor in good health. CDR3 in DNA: TGCGCCAGCAGCTTGGACAGGCCCGTCTCTGGAAACACCATATATTTT. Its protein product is CASSLDRPVSGNTIYF.